These T cell receptor beta chains were read from a single sample in a study of blood T cell repertoires in COVID-19. The table came from immunoSEQ multiplex PCR; TCRdb's copy has only in-frame clones and leaves some out. The data hold over 85,000 clones, with around four fifths observed a single time. Material for sequencing was peripheral blood. Source of these receptors: a man aged 45-65 years with acute or convalescent COVID-19. The CDR3 runs from the conserved cysteine through the conserved F or W. D genes are given only for firm matches. Clone size is not always given. Where it is, it says once, few, many or a class for expanded clones.

d_call clone_size j_call v_call cdr3_aa cdr3_nt
NA NA TRBJ2-7 TRBV24-1 CATSDPDRSYEQYF TGTGCCACCAGTGACCCTGACAGATCCTACGAGCAGTACTTC
TRBD2 NA TRBJ2-5 TRBV5-4 CASSLRGGHETQYF TGTGCCAGCAGCTTGCGGGGGGGCCACGAGACCCAGTACTTC
NA NA TRBJ2-2 TRBV19 CASSIREFVRELFF TGTGCCAGTAGTATCCGGGAGTTCGTGCGGGAGCTGTTTTTT
NA NA TRBJ2-1 TRBV7-9 CASSSNRVRKQFF TGTGCCAGCAGCTCGAACAGGGTCCGTAAGCAGTTCTTC
NA NA TRBJ2-3 TRBV6-2/TRBV6-3 CASSQQSSTDTQYF TGTGCCAGCAGCCAACAGTCTAGCACAGATACGCAGTATTTT
NA NA TRBJ2-1 TRBV9 CASSGLSSYNEQFF TGTGCCAGCAGCGGCTTGAGCTCCTACAATGAGCAGTTCTTC
NA NA TRBJ2-1 TRBV27 CASSGPGGAYNEQFF TGTGCCAGCAGTGGTCCGGGCGGGGCTTACAATGAGCAGTTCTTC
TRBD2 NA TRBJ2-7 TRBV10-3 CAITGGSSYEQYF TGTGCCATCACGGGGGGGAGCTCCTACGAGCAGTACTTC
NA NA TRBJ2-2 TRBV20-1 CSASNAAGITGELFF TGCAGTGCTAGTAACGCGGCAGGGATTACCGGGGAGCTGTTTTTT
TRBD2 NA TRBJ2-2 TRBV10-3 CAILQTSGQNTGELFF TGTGCCATACTACAGACTAGCGGACAGAACACCGGGGAGCTGTTTTTT
NA NA TRBJ2-1 TRBV10-1 CASSVAHCSYNEQFF TGCGCCAGCAGTGTAGCGCACTGCTCCTACAATGAGCAGTTCTTC
NA once TRBJ2-2 TRBV4-3 CASSSKDSTGELFF TGCGCCAGCAGCTCGAAAGACAGCACCGGGGAGCTGTTTTTT
NA NA TRBJ2-7 TRBV7-2 CASSLRQGPGGEQYF TGTGCCAGCAGCTTGAGACAGGGTCCGGGGGGGGAGCAGTACTTC
TRBD2 NA TRBJ2-3 TRBV5-1 CASSPELAGGSSTDTQYF TGCGCCAGCAGCCCGGAACTAGCGGGGGGGTCTAGCACAGATACGCAGTATTTT
NA NA TRBJ2-5 TRBV7-6 CASSLAAIETQYF TGTGCCAGCAGCTTAGCAGCCATAGAGACCCAGTACTTC
TRBD1 NA TRBJ2-5 TRBV6-2/TRBV6-3 CASSSPGTGRKTQYF TGTGCCAGCAGTTCCCCCGGGACAGGGAGGAAGACCCAGTACTTC
NA once TRBJ2-5 TRBV4-1 CASSQADRFQETQYF TGCGCCAGCAGCCAAGCGGACAGATTCCAAGAGACCCAGTACTTC
TRBD1 NA TRBJ2-1 TRBV11-2 CASTLGGRDTTFYNEQFF TGTGCCAGCACCTTAGGGGGCCGGGACACCACATTCTACAATGAGCAGTTCTTC
TRBD1 NA TRBJ2-1 TRBV28 CASPPAPGQGAEGFQGEQFF TGTGCCAGCCCGCCGGCCCCGGGACAGGGGGCGGAAGGATTCCAAGGTGAGCAGTTCTTC
TRBD1 NA TRBJ2-6 TRBV4-1 CASSQDGYRGSSGANVLTF TGCGCCAGCAGCCAAGATGGTTACAGGGGGTCGTCTGGGGCCAACGTCCTGACTTTC
NA NA TRBJ1-3 TRBV27 CASSISGRPEGNTIYF TGTGCCAGCAGTATTAGTGGGAGACCCGAAGGAAACACCATATATTTT
NA NA TRBJ2-1 TRBV19 CASSSSGLVTYNEQFF TGTGCCAGTAGTTCAAGTGGACTTGTGACCTACAATGAGCAGTTCTTC
TRBD1 once TRBJ1-5 TRBV27 CASRGQGIQPQHF TGTGCCAGCAGGGGACAGGGTATTCAGCCCCAGCATTTT
TRBD1 NA TRBJ1-6 TRBV20-1 CSASNGQEASPLHF TGCAGTGCTAGTAATGGACAGGAAGCATCACCCCTCCACTTT
NA NA TRBJ2-7 TRBV25-1 CASSERTASRNEQYF TGTGCCAGCAGTGAAAGAACGGCTTCGAGGAACGAGCAGTACTTC
NA NA TRBJ1-3 TRBV18 CASSEGVGNTIYF TGTGCCAGCTCCGAGGGAGTTGGAAACACCATATATTTT
NA once TRBJ2-1 TRBV9 CASSQETTYNEQFF TGTGCCAGCAGCCAGGAGACTACCTACAATGAGCAGTTCTTC
TRBD2 few TRBJ2-3 TRBV5-1 CASSLAGGPTDTQYF TGCGCCAGCAGCTTGGCGGGGGGGCCCACAGATACGCAGTATTTT
NA NA TRBJ2-7 TRBV19 CASSIRGLSGYEQYF TGTGCCAGTAGTATCCGGGGACTTTCCGGCTACGAGCAGTACTTC
NA NA TRBJ1-2 TRBV3-1/TRBV3-2 CASTGNYGYTF TGTGCCAGTACCGGTAACTATGGCTACACCTTC
NA NA TRBJ2-1 TRBV25-1 CASSGGLLNEQFF TGTGCCAGCAGCGGGGGACTTTTGAATGAGCAGTTCTTC
TRBD1 NA TRBJ2-2 TRBV24-1 CATSEPLGTGGNTGELFF TGTGCCACCAGTGAACCGTTAGGGACAGGGGGCAACACCGGGGAGCTGTTTTTT
NA NA TRBJ2-1 TRBV9 CASSATLTVGNEQFF TGTGCCAGCAGCGCGACATTAACTGTGGGCAATGAGCAGTTCTTC